The 3 T cell receptor beta chains presented below share a single source sample, sequenced in a study of blood T cell repertoires in COVID-19. Profiling relied on immunoSEQ multiplex PCR, and the TCRdb table lists in-frame clones only, not all of them. This table holds under 250,000 clones, about nine tenths found once. The sequenced sample was peripheral blood. These receptors came from a woman aged 55-69 years with acute or convalescent COVID-19.

The gene calls are TRBV30 and TRBJ1-4; D is perhaps TRBD1 (6 bases). CDR1 is GTSNPN, CDR2 SVGIG, per germline (reference sequence). The ends were cut back, 7 bases at V and 8 bases at J, with 11 bases in the middle. The CDR3 length is 11 residues. In nucleotides, the CDR3 is TGTGCCTACCCACAGGGAGAAAAACTGTTTTTT. It is translated as CAYPQGEKLFF.

The rearrangement links TRBV28 to TRBJ1-2; D uncertain. The V end lost 2 bases, the J end lost 3 bases, and 7 bases lay between the germline ends. The CDR3 contains 13 residues. CDR1 is MDHEN, CDR2 SYDVKM, per germline. The CDR3 reads CASSLGVDYGYTF. The CDR3, as DNA: TGTGCCAGCAGTTTAGGAGTGGACTATGGCTACACCTTC.

CDR3 DNA: TGTGCCAGTAGTTCGCAGGGCACAGATACGCAGTATTTT. Translated, it gives CASSSQGTDTQYF. The rearrangement links TRBV19 to TRBJ2-3; D not certain. The CDR3 covers 13 residues. Trimming took off 5 bases at V and 1 base at J, with 7 bases between the two ends. Germline lookup yields CDR1 LNHDA and CDR2 SQIVND (reference sequence).